The 10 T cell receptor beta chains reported below all come from one sample, sequenced in a study of blood T cells in healthy people across ages. The authors ran a second PCR of about 7 to 11 cycles using a sample-barcoded 5' primer and a J-beta primer mix. One entry per CDR3 protein, called by TCRdb with MiXCR from the 5' RACE reads. The sample records 780,000 or so distinct CDR3 sequences, roughly three fifths being singletons. The sample was blood. The receptors derive from a man aged 40-49 years in good health.

In this sample, this clonotype turned up many times. The gene calls are TRBV29-1 and TRBJ2-5, with D tentatively TRBD2 (6 bases). Germline loops: CDR1 SQVTM, CDR2 ANQGSEA. The CDR3 runs to 15 residues. V dropped 4 bases and J dropped 0 bases, with 15 bases sitting between them. The CDR3 DNA reads TGCAGCGTTGTCAATCCTCTAGCGAACCAAGAGACCCAGTACTTC. Protein: CSVVNPLANQETQYF.

The V gene is TRBV20-1, the J gene TRBJ2-3; D may match TRBD1 or TRBD2 (5 bases each). From germline, CDR1 is DFQATT and CDR2 SNEGSKA (reference sequence). V was cut by 2 bases and J by 3 bases, with 18 bases left in between. This CDR3 spans 16 amino acids. The CDR3, as DNA: TGCAGTGCTAGATCAATCTTCCGGGACGCGACAGATACGCAGTATTTT. It encodes CSARSIFRDATDTQYF.

The rearrangement joins TRBV29-1 to TRBJ2-5; D is uncertain. Germline V gene sequence: CDR1 SQVTM, CDR2 ANQGSEA. The V gene lost 6 bases and the J gene lost 2 bases, with 13 bases spanning the gap. The length of the CDR3 is 13 residues. In DNA, the CDR3 is TGCAGCGTACTCGCAGACAATCAAGAGACCCAGTACTTC. This encodes CSVLADNQETQYF.

The V gene is TRBV20-1, the J gene TRBJ2-3; D is perhaps TRBD2 (5 bases). From germline, CDR1 is DFQATT and CDR2 SNEGSKA (reference sequence). Trimming removed 0 bases from V and 7 bases from J, with 14 bases in between. The CDR3 is made up of 14 amino acids. The CDR3 sequence is CSARDPDSPYTQYF. CDR3 nucleotide sequence: TGCAGTGCTAGAGACCCGGACTCCCCATATACGCAGTATTTT.

This rearrangement joins TRBV6-6 to TRBJ2-5; TRBD2 aligns across 10 bases. Germline values: CDR1 MNHNY, CDR2 SVGAGI (reference sequence). J lost 7 bases, V lost 5 bases, and 7 bases had no gene match. The CDR3 loop spans 14 amino acids. This CDR3 is CASSGLAARATQYF. The CDR3, as DNA: TGTGCCAGCAGTGGACTAGCGGCCCGGGCGACCCAGTACTTC.

J is TRBJ2-3 and V is TRBV20-1; 7 bases agree with TRBD2. Trimming at V came to 5 bases and at J to 1 base, leaving 3 bases not matched to a gene. The CDR3 contains 13 residues. CDR1 and CDR2 from the germline V gene are DFQATT and SNEGSKA (reference sequence). CDR3 amino acids: CSAERGGTDTQYF. In DNA, the CDR3 is TGCAGTGCTGAACGGGGGGGCACAGATACGCAGTATTTT.

Note on this clonotype: Just one base apart from a much larger clone, this may be a read error. The rearrangement joins TRBV7-9 to TRBJ1-2, with D possibly being TRBD1 (5 bases). CDR3 length equals 15 residues. Germline-derived CDR1 and CDR2 are SEHNR and FQNEAQ (reference sequence). The V end lost 7 bases, the J end lost 4 bases, and 19 bases lay between the germline ends. CDR3 bases: TGTGCCAGCAACGTACCCAGGGACGAAGGCTATGGCTACACCTTC. Translation: CASNVPRDEGYGYTF.

This clonotype came up a few times. This chain uses TRBV20-1 with TRBJ2-7, with TRBD1 matching over 8 bases. The CDR3 consists of 12 residues. Germline-derived CDR1 and CDR2 are DFQATT and SNEGSKA (reference sequence). V gave up 8 bases and J gave up 1 base; unmatched junction bases: 4. CDR3 nucleotide sequence: TGCAGTATTAGACAGGGGTCCTACGAGCAGTACTTC. The encoded protein is CSIRQGSYEQYF.

The chain combines TRBV25-1 with TRBJ2-5; D remains unclear. Germline CDR1 reads MGHDK; CDR2 reads SYGVNS. V was shortened by 1 base and J by 0 bases, with 9 bases between the two germline ends. CDR3 length equals 15 residues. In nucleotides, the CDR3 is TGTGCCAGCAGTGAATTCGGCCGGTACCAAGAGACCCAGTACTTC. Amino acid sequence: CASSEFGRYQETQYF.

The J gene is TRBJ2-5, the V gene TRBV3-1; no firm D call. Germline lookup yields CDR1 LGHDT and CDR2 YNNKEL (reference sequence). This CDR3 is 15 amino acids long. Trimming pared 0 bases from V and 11 bases from J, leaving 19 bases between. DNA for the CDR3: TGTGCCAGCAGCCAAGAATCCGGGCTACCTTACGGGCAGTACTTC. This sequence encodes CASSQESGLPYGQYF.